This passage covers 12 T cell receptor beta chains from one sample sequenced in a study of blood T cell repertoires in COVID-19. Profiled with immunoSEQ multiplex PCR; TCRdb holds only in-frame clones, not every one. Of 150,000 to 200,000 clones in the sample, around four fifths were seen once. The specimen was PBMCs or T cells enriched from blood (not recorded which). The origin of the receptors is a man aged 65-85 years who had been exposed to COVID-19.

This chain uses TRBV11-2 with TRBJ2-3, with D unclear. Germline CDR1 and CDR2: SGHAT and FQNNGV. The CDR3 extends over 14 amino acids. Trimming took off 2 bases at V and 3 bases at J, with 9 bases between the two ends. Written as DNA, the CDR3 is TGTGCCAGCAGCTTAAGAGACTTTACAGATACGCAGTATTTT. As protein: CASSLRDFTDTQYF.

The chain uses TRBV5-1 and TRBJ2-3, with no clear D. Per the germline V gene, CDR1 is SGHRS and CDR2 is YFSETQ. The V end was cut by 0 bases, the J end by 0 bases, with 8 bases between. The CDR3 totals 15 residues. The CDR3 reads CASSLDGSSTDTQYF. As DNA, the CDR3 is TGCGCCAGCAGCTTGGACGGGTCTAGCACAGATACGCAGTATTTT. The full variable domain, rest sourced from reference TRBV5-1 and TRBJ2-3, is KAGVTQTPRYLIKTRGQQVTLSCSPISGHRSVSWYQQTPGQGLQFLFEYFSETQRNKGNFPGRFSGRQFSNSRSEMNVSTLELGDSALYLCASSLDGSSTDTQYFGPGTRLTVL.

The chain employs TRBV5-6 and TRBJ2-3; the match to TRBD2 covers 7 bases. The CDR3 consists of 16 residues. With V trimmed by 4 bases and J by 3 bases, 11 bases remained unmatched. In germline, CDR1 is SGHDT, CDR2 YYEEEE. The CDR3: CASSRHIGLETDTQYF. In DNA, the CDR3 is TGTGCCAGCAGCCGGCACATAGGACTAGAAACAGATACGCAGTATTTT.

CDR3 region: CASSYGQGTYGYTF. The CDR3 coding sequence is TGTGCCAGCAGCTATGGACAGGGGACCTATGGCTACACCTTC. The chain links TRBV5-4 to TRBJ1-2, with 9 bases that match TRBD1. V lost 3 bases and J lost 4; bases outside the gene matches: 4. CDR3 size: 14 residues. From germline, CDR1 is SGHNT and CDR2 YYREEE (reference sequence).

This chain connects TRBV7-2 to TRBJ1-5; the D is unclear. The CDR3 spans 13 residues. The V and J ends lost 2 bases and 4 bases respectively, with 6 bases between them. The germline CDR1 and CDR2 sequences are SGHTA and FQGNSA. CDR3 protein: CASSLTRNQPQHF. The CDR3 bases are TGTGCCAGCAGCTTAACGAGGAATCAGCCCCAGCATTTT. Full variable domain (remainder filled in from reference TRBV7-2 and TRBJ1-5): GAGVSQSPSNKVTEKGKDVELRCDPISGHTALYWYRQSLGQGLEFLIYFQGNSAPDKSGLPSDRFSAERTGGSVSTLTIQRTQQEDSAVYLCASSLTRNQPQHFGDGTRLSIL.

This clone was detected only once. The chain links TRBV7-9 to TRBJ2-1; 11 positions match TRBD2. CDR1 is SEHNR and CDR2 is FQNEAQ in the germline V gene (reference sequence). This CDR3 has 15 residues. Trimming cost V 5 bases and J 3 bases; bases outside gene matches: 3. CDR3 loop: CASSQTSGNYNEQFF. In nucleotides, the CDR3 is TGTGCCAGCAGCCAGACTAGCGGGAACTACAATGAGCAGTTCTTC.

The rearrangement joins TRBV12-3 or TRBV12-4 to TRBJ1-1, with D hard to call. The CDR3 is 13 amino acids. The germline V and J ends were trimmed by 3 bases and 0 bases, with 5 bases remaining between them. The CDR3 sequence is CASSFTVNTEAFF. In DNA, the CDR3 is TGTGCCAGCAGTTTTACAGTGAACACTGAAGCTTTCTTT.

The J gene is TRBJ1-1, the V gene TRBV28; tentatively, D is TRBD1 (5 bases). CDR1 and CDR2 (germline): MDHEN, SYDVKM. The CDR3 is made up of 15 amino acids. The ends were cut back, 5 bases at V and 4 bases at J, with 17 bases in the middle. CDR3 region: CASSPLAGVSTEAFF. DNA of the CDR3: TGTGCCAGCAGTCCCCTAGCGGGGGTAAGCACTGAAGCTTTCTTT.

The chain combines TRBV7-2 with TRBJ2-7, with D unresolved. Germline-derived CDR1 and CDR2 are SGHTA and FQGNSA. Trimming left V 5 bases short and J 2 bases short, with 13 bases between. The CDR3 is made up of 14 amino acids. The CDR3 nucleotides read TGTGCCAGCAGCGCCCAGAACCTCCCCTACGAGCAGTACTTC. As protein: CASSAQNLPYEQYF.

A few counts support this clone. The CDR3 sequence is CAWSIHSGNTIYF. CDR3 bases: TGTGCCTGGAGTATACACTCTGGAAACACCATATATTTT. The chain joins TRBV30 to TRBJ1-3; D is unclear. CDR1 is GTSNPN and CDR2 is SVGIG in the germline V gene (reference sequence). The CDR3 has 13 residues. Trimming left V 2 bases short and J 0 bases short, with 5 bases between.

Comments on this clone: The sample contains more than one DNA sequence encoding this CDR3. The genes are TRBV2 and TRBJ1-5; 7 bases agree with TRBD1. Germline V gives CDR1 SNHLY, CDR2 FYNNEI. The length of the CDR3 is 15 residues. V trimming: 6 bases; J trimming: 1 base; junction bases outside the gene matches: 6. For the CDR3, the DNA is TGTGCCAGCAGAGACCGGGACAGCAGCAATCAGCCCCAGCATTTT. Amino acid sequence: CASRDRDSSNQPQHF.

This chain joins TRBV12-3 or TRBV12-4 and TRBJ2-1, with D unclear. The V end was cut by 2 bases, the J end by 7 bases, with 6 bases between. The CDR3 covers 12 residues. DNA for the CDR3: TGTGCCAGCAGTTTAACGCGGAATGAGCAGTTCTTC. This codes for CASSLTRNEQFF.